This passage covers 30 T cell receptor beta chains from one sample sequenced in a study of cytomegalovirus exposure and HLA in healthy donors. Here immunoSEQ multiplex PCR was the method, and the copy in TCRdb shows in-frame clones only, minus some. There are 150,000 to 200,000 clones in the sample; about 89% occur only once, and about 3% lies in the top ten. The sequenced material came from PBMCs. The receptors come from a woman between 18 and 29 years old in good health and CMV-seropositive.

The rearrangement links TRBV7-2 to TRBJ1-6; 7 positions agree with TRBD1. This CDR3 region has 14 residues. Trimming removed 5 bases from V and 7 bases from J; junction bases left unmatched: 5. Germline V CDR1 and CDR2: SGHTA, FQGNSA. This CDR3 is CASSRDRANSPLHF. CDR3 DNA sequence: TGTGCCAGCAGCCGCGACAGGGCCAATTCACCCCTCCACTTT.

This chain links TRBV19 with TRBJ2-3; TRBD2 matches at 7 bases. The CDR3 extends over 16 amino acids. J lost 1 base, V lost 1 base, and 5 bases had no gene match. Germline values: CDR1 LNHDA, CDR2 SQIVND (reference sequence). In DNA form, the CDR3 reads TGTGCCAGTAGTATAGTGGGGACTACGCGCACAGATACGCAGTATTTT. As protein: CASSIVGTTRTDTQYF.

This chain connects TRBV4-1 to TRBJ2-1; 9 positions match TRBD2. CDR1 is MGHRA and CDR2 is YSYEKL in the germline V gene. The CDR3 has 16 residues. V shed 0 bases and J 4 bases; nucleotides not matched to a gene: 4. This chain's CDR3 is CASSQDRSGGYNEQFF. The CDR3 DNA reads TGCGCCAGCAGCCAAGACAGGAGCGGGGGGTACAATGAGCAGTTCTTC.

This chain uses TRBV6-6 with TRBJ1-5, with TRBD1 matching over 7 bases. The CDR3 is made up of 14 amino acids. Germline V lookup: CDR1 MNHNY, CDR2 SVGAGI (reference sequence). V shed 3 bases and J 7 bases; nucleotides not matched to a gene: 6. The CDR3 spells CASSYKGARQPQHF. CDR3 nucleotide sequence: TGTGCCAGCAGTTATAAGGGGGCTAGGCAGCCCCAGCATTTT.

V usage is TRBV29-1 and J usage is TRBJ1-4, with 7 bases identical to TRBD1. Germline V gives CDR1 SQVTM, CDR2 ANQGSEA. Unmatched junction bases numbered 4, after V lost 6 bases and J lost 0 bases. This CDR3 is built from 14 residues. The CDR3 loop reads CSVVGTATNEKLFF. In DNA form, the CDR3 reads TGCAGCGTCGTAGGGACAGCAACTAATGAAAAACTGTTTTTT.

This rearrangement joins TRBV6-5 to TRBJ2-7; possibly TRBD2 for D (6 bases). The germline V gene has CDR1 MNHEY and CDR2 SVGAGI. The CDR3 covers 12 residues. Deletions cut 6 bases from V and 6 bases from J, with 12 bases between. DNA for the CDR3: TGTGCCAGCAGCCAGTCGGAGGGCGAGCAGTACTTC. Translating it yields CASSQSEGEQYF.

V is TRBV7-3 and J is TRBJ2-3; 7 nucleotides match TRBD1. The trim removed 0 bases at V and 2 bases at J, leaving 2 bases unmatched. The CDR3 extends over 15 amino acids. CDR1 and CDR2 (germline): SGHTA, FQGTGA. The CDR3 is CASSLTGGPTDTQYF. The CDR3 nucleotides read TGTGCCAGCAGCTTAACAGGGGGCCCCACAGATACGCAGTATTTT.

The gene calls are TRBV6-5 and TRBJ1-3; a weak D match, TRBD1 (5 bases). Germline CDR1 MNHEY, CDR2 SVGAGI. V lost 7 bases to trimming and J lost 0 bases, with 7 bases between them. The CDR3 sequence is 13 residues long. DNA for the CDR3: TGTGCCAGCAACGACAGCTCTGGAAACACCATATATTTT. It is translated as CASNDSSGNTIYF.

The rearrangement links TRBV4-1 to TRBJ2-7, with D possibly being TRBD1 (6 bases). CDR1 and CDR2 (germline): MGHRA, YSYEKL. The CDR3 contains 17 residues. V lost 3 bases, J lost 6 bases, and 24 bases lay in between. The CDR3 sequence: CASSHHRAADRWGEQYF. CDR3 bases: TGCGCCAGCAGCCATCACCGAGCCGCCGACAGGTGGGGCGAGCAGTACTTC.

The chain carries TRBV4-1 and TRBJ1-2; D not resolved. V dropped 5 bases and J dropped 8 bases, with 15 bases sitting between them. Per the germline V gene, CDR1 is MGHRA and CDR2 is YSYEKL. The CDR3 runs 13 residues. This CDR3 is CASSDGPWAGYTF. CDR3 DNA: TGCGCCAGCAGCGATGGTCCATGGGCGGGCTACACCTTC.

The rearrangement uses TRBV10-3 and TRBJ2-2; D may be TRBD2 (5 bases). CDR3 length: 12 residues. Germline assignment: CDR1 ENHRY and CDR2 SYGVKD. Trimming took 5 bases from V and 7 from J, leaving 8 bases between them. The CDR3 is CAISFGLGELFF. CDR3 nucleotide sequence: TGTGCCATCAGTTTCGGACTCGGGGAGCTGTTTTTT.

This chain connects TRBV7-6 to TRBJ2-1; tentatively, D is TRBD2 (5 bases). Looked up from germline, CDR1 is SGHVS and CDR2 is FNYEAQ. V lost 5 bases and J 9 bases, leaving 11 bases between the germline ends. The CDR3 covers 12 residues. The CDR3 is CASSRNGVEQFF. For the CDR3, the DNA is TGTGCCAGCAGCCGAAACGGGGTTGAGCAGTTCTTC.

The CDR3, as DNA: TGTGCCAGCAGCCCGGGACAGGGGGATGGAAACACCATATATTTT. Its protein is CASSPGQGDGNTIYF. This rearrangement joins TRBV11-3 to TRBJ1-3; 11 positions match TRBD1. V shed 5 bases, J shed 3 bases, and the junction held 3 bases outside the gene matches. This CDR3 is built from 15 residues. Germline V gene sequence: CDR1 SGHNT, CDR2 YENEEA.

There are a few counts of this clone. The chain joins TRBV7-6 to TRBJ2-5, with no clear D. CDR1 SGHVS and CDR2 FNYEAQ come from the germline V gene. CDR3 length equals 13 residues. The V end was cut by 7 bases, the J end by 4 bases, with 13 bases between. CDR3 sequence reads: CASTHNGRETQYF. CDR3 bases: TGTGCCAGCACCCATAATGGGCGAGAGACCCAGTACTTC.

The V gene is TRBV7-9, the J gene TRBJ2-5; 9 bases map to TRBD1. Germline lookup yields CDR1 SEHNR and CDR2 FQNEAQ (reference sequence). Losses at the gene ends were 4 bases for V and 5 bases for J; bases not matched to a gene: 5. CDR3 length: 14 amino acids. CDR3 residues: CASSYRGPRETQYF. CDR3 nucleotide sequence: TGTGCCAGCAGCTACAGGGGGCCTAGGGAGACCCAGTACTTC. The full variable domain, its missing parts supplied by reference TRBV7-9 and TRBJ2-5, is DTGVSQNPRHKITKRGQNVTFRCDPISEHNRLYWYRQTLGQGPEFLTYFQNEAQLEKSRLLSDRFSAERPKGSFSTLEIQRTEQGDSAMYLCASSYRGPRETQYFGPGTRLLVL.

The chain employs TRBV9 and TRBJ1-1, with 10 bases aligning to TRBD1. The germline CDR1 and CDR2 sequences are SGDLS and YYNGEE. This CDR3 has 15 amino acids. The trim removed 4 bases at V and 1 base at J, leaving 4 bases unmatched. CDR3 region: CASSPRTGGNTEAFF. CDR3 nucleotide sequence: TGTGCCAGCAGCCCAAGGACAGGGGGGAACACTGAAGCTTTCTTT.

The J gene is TRBJ2-1, the V gene TRBV27, with 11 bases lining up with TRBD2. The V and J ends lost 3 bases and 5 bases, in that order; junction bases with no gene match: 6. This CDR3 contains 16 residues. In germline, CDR1 is MNHEY, CDR2 SMNVEV (reference sequence). CDR3 bases: TGTGCCAGCAGTTTTGCTAGCGGGGGGCCAAACAATGAGCAGTTCTTC. This sequence encodes CASSFASGGPNNEQFF.

The chain couples TRBV27 to TRBJ2-3, with 7 bases identical to TRBD1. This CDR3 has 16 residues. The germline gives CDR1 MNHEY, CDR2 SMNVEV (reference sequence). V gave up 4 bases and J gave up 0 bases; unmatched junction bases: 7. The CDR3 DNA is TGTGCCAGCAGTTGGGACAGTACCTCTAGCACAGATACGCAGTATTTT. Protein sequence: CASSWDSTSSTDTQYF.

The chain joins TRBV11-2 to TRBJ1-4; TRBD1 is a possible D gene (6 bases). CDR3 size: 18 residues. With 5 bases removed from V and 2 bases from J, the gap between germline ends came to 21 bases. Germline CDR1 is SGHAT and CDR2 is FQNNGV. CDR3 sequence (DNA): TGTGCCAGCAGCATCTACTCGTACAGGGTTAGGACTAATGAAAAACTGTTTTTT. Protein sequence: CASSIYSYRVRTNEKLFF.

This chain uses TRBV5-4 with TRBJ2-5; 7 bases fit TRBD2. Germline CDR1 and CDR2: SGHNT and YYREEE (reference sequence). Trimming took 3 bases from V and 1 from J; bases not matched to a gene: 6. The CDR3 contains 15 residues. The CDR3 nucleotides are TGTGCCAGCAGCTATCCTAGCGGTGGCCAAGAGACCCAGTACTTC. This sequence encodes CASSYPSGGQETQYF.

The chain joins TRBV9 to TRBJ2-3; no clear D. Per germline, CDR1 SGDLS and CDR2 YYNGEE. V was pared by 2 bases and J by 5 bases, with 9 bases between. The CDR3 spans 13 residues. The CDR3 is CASSVTRVDTQYF. The CDR3 nucleotides read TGTGCCAGCAGCGTGACCCGGGTAGATACGCAGTATTTT.

This clone was observed a single time. The V call is TRBV5-8, the J call TRBJ1-5; D ambiguous. CDR1 is SGHTS, CDR2 YDEGEE, per germline. V shed 2 bases and J shed 5 bases, with 5 bases lying between them. This CDR3 has 12 residues. CDR3 residues: CASSFGDQPQHF. The CDR3, as DNA: TGTGCCAGCAGCTTCGGGGATCAGCCCCAGCATTTT.

This clone was counted once. V is TRBV6-1 and J is TRBJ1-1; D gene uncertain. V gave up 1 base and J gave up 3 bases, with 9 bases separating them. The CDR3 loop spans 14 amino acids. Germline assignment: CDR1 MNHNS and CDR2 SASEGT. The CDR3 reads CASSEVPGDTEAFF. DNA for the CDR3: TGTGCCAGCAGTGAAGTGCCCGGGGACACTGAAGCTTTCTTT.

The chain uses TRBV27 and TRBJ1-1; D is ambiguous. V dropped 3 bases and J dropped 8 bases, with 10 bases sitting between them. Per germline, CDR1 MNHEY and CDR2 SMNVEV (reference sequence). CDR3 size: 12 residues. The CDR3 protein is CASSFPGSEAFF. CDR3 bases: TGTGCCAGCAGTTTCCCAGGATCCGAAGCTTTCTTT.

This chain uses TRBV29-1 with TRBJ2-1; 7 bases map to TRBD1. CDR1 and CDR2 (germline): SQVTM, ANQGSEA. J was trimmed by 2 bases and V by 6 bases; bases with no gene match: 10. The CDR3 has 15 amino acids. CDR3 coding DNA: TGCAGCGTGCCGATGACAGGGAAGCCCTACAATGAGCAGTTCTTC. Its protein is CSVPMTGKPYNEQFF.

The chain joins TRBV27 to TRBJ2-4, with a weak D call TRBD1 (7 bases). Germline assignment: CDR1 MNHEY and CDR2 SMNVEV (reference sequence). The CDR3 is 13 amino acids. The V and J ends lost 5 bases and 6 bases respectively, with 11 bases between them. The DNA of the CDR3 is TGTGCCAGCAGTACAGGGGAGGTAAACATTCAGTACTTC. This codes for CASSTGEVNIQYF.

The V and J genes are TRBV7-2 and TRBJ2-7; TRBD1 matches at 9 bases. The CDR3 has 15 amino acids. V shed 4 bases, J shed 4 bases, and the junction held 8 bases outside the gene matches. Germline V gives CDR1 SGHTA, CDR2 FQGNSA. This chain's CDR3 is CASSSSGTGLYEQYF. Here the CDR3 DNA reads TGTGCCAGCAGCTCTTCCGGGACAGGGCTTTACGAGCAGTACTTC.

The chain combines TRBV7-2 with TRBJ2-7; D perhaps matches TRBD1 (5 bases). This CDR3 comprises 16 residues. The germline V gene has CDR1 SGHTA and CDR2 FQGNSA. V was clipped by 5 bases and J by 0 bases, with 17 bases between them. Here the CDR3 reads CASSPRWGGRSYEQYF. The DNA of the CDR3 is TGTGCCAGCAGCCCGCGGTGGGGCGGCCGCTCCTACGAGCAGTACTTC.

The chain joins TRBV10-3 to TRBJ2-7, with 10 nucleotides matching TRBD1. CDR1 is ENHRY and CDR2 is SYGVKD in the germline V gene. Losses at the gene ends were 8 bases for V and 5 bases for J; bases not matched to a gene: 6. This CDR3 region has 13 residues. The CDR3 protein is CAIAGQGPHEQYF. CDR3 bases: TGTGCCATCGCGGGACAGGGGCCCCACGAGCAGTACTTC.

The rearrangement joins TRBV25-1 to TRBJ2-1; tentative D call: TRBD2 (6 bases). The V end lost 3 bases, the J end lost 1 base, and 10 bases lay between the germline ends. Germline assignment: CDR1 MGHDK and CDR2 SYGVNS. The CDR3 is made up of 15 amino acids. CDR3 coding DNA: TGTGCCAGCAGTGAGGCGGGGTCTTCCTACAATGAGCAGTTCTTC. The encoded protein is CASSEAGSSYNEQFF.